The table lists the clone carrying this T cell receptor beta chain with a few counts. Its antigen is not known. It was with unique molecular identifiers that the TCRbeta library was prepared. TCRdb used MiXCR to reprocess the PCR reads, holding one entry per CDR3 protein. The sample shows approximately 210,000 distinct CDR3 sequences, more than 15% of them seen only once. CDR1 is LGHDT, CDR2 YNNKEL, per germline (reference sequence). The CDR3 consists of 15 residues. Trimming stripped 3 bases from V and 4 bases from J, with 13 bases between. This specimen belongs to a study of T-cell reconstitution after alpha-beta-depleted transplantation in children. Notes on the study in general: By about two months after transplant, alpha-beta T cells reportedly arose from several hundred graft clones that had expanded. Newly made T cells mostly supplied T-cell counts and diversity one year after transplant.

Sequencing was performed on PBMCs, mostly from graft donor cells, taken 360 days after TCRalphabeta/CD19-depleted stem cell transplant. The clonotype comes from a male patient aged 2-10 years who had a stem cell transplant for acute lymphoblastic leukemia, so the T cells may come from the graft donor. V gene TRBV3-1 combines with J gene TRBJ2-1; possible D gene TRBD2, 5 bases. For the CDR3, the DNA is TGTGCCAGCAGCCACGGACTCATAGGGTACAATGAGCAGTTCTTC. It yields the protein CASSHGLIGYNEQFF.